The T cell receptor delta chain described here comes from a study of Vδ1+ human thymocytes. Regarding the study as a whole: Thymic TRG and TRD repertoires appeared highly polyclonal, with Gaussian CDR3 length distributions. TRG sequences recurred across donors, whereas TRD sequences stayed essentially private.

The template was reverse-transcribed extracted RNA. Pooled V-gene forward primers with one constant-region reverse primer generated the CDR3 amplicons by multiplex PCR. TCRdb fed the multiplex PCR reads into CATT to redo clone calling. In the table there are 21,000 or so delta-chain clones, more than 8% of which are singletons. In germline, CDR1 is TSWWSYY, CDR2 QGS. The CDR3 runs to 14 residues. V lost 0 bases to trimming and J lost 1 base, with 6 bases between them. Comment on this clone: What it recognizes is unknown.

Purity of the sorted Vdelta1+ thymocytes ranged from roughly 98% to 99.6%. The clonotype comes from a child younger than two who had congenital heart surgery. The sample was Vdelta1+ gamma-delta thymocytes from the thymus. Indicated subset: FACS-sorted CD3+ TCRalphabeta- TCRVdelta1+ TCRVdelta2- thymocytes. This chain connects TRDV1 to TRDJ1; D not certain. The CDR3 sequence is CALGELKSTDKLIF. CDR3 bases: TGTGCTCTTGGGGAACTAAAGAGCACCGATAAACTCATCTTT.